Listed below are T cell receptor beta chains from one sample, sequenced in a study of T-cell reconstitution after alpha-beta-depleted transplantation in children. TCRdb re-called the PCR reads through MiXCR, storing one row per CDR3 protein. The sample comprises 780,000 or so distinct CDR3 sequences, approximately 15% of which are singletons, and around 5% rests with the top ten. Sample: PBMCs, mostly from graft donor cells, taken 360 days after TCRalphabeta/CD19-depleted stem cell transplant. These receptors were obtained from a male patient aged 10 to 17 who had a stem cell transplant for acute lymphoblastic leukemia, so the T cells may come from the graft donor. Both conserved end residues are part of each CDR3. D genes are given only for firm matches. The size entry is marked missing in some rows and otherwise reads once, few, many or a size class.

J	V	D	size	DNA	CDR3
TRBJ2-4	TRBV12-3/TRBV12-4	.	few	TGTGCCAGCACCCGCGCGTTAGCCAAAAACATTCAGTACTTC	CASTRALAKNIQYF
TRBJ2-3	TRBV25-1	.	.	TGTGCCAGCAGTGCGACTAGACGAGGAGTATCAGTTACGCAGTATTTT	CASSATRRGVSVTQYF
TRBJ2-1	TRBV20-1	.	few	TGCAGTGCTGGGCGTTGGGATGAGCAGTTCTTC	CSAGRWDEQFF
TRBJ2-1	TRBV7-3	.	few	TGTGCCAGCAGCTCGGAAGTTTTATACAATGAGCAGTTCTTC	CASSSEVLYNEQFF
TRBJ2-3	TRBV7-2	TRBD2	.	TGTGCCAGCAGCTCCCCCCCCTGGACTAGCGGGGCTATTACGCAGTATTTT	CASSSPPWTSGAITQYF
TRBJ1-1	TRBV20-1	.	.	TGCAGTGAGGGGGGTGTGAACACTGAAGCTTTCTTT	CSEGGVNTEAFF
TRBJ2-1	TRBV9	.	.	TGTGCCAGCAGCGTAGTTGCTAGGGCATACAATGAGCAGTTCTTC	CASSVVARAYNEQFF
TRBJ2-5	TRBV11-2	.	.	TGTGCCAGCAGCTTAGAATGGGTAGCGTCACCAAACGGGGAGACCCAGTACTTC	CASSLEWVASPNGETQYF
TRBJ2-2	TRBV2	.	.	TGTGCCAGCAGTGAAGCCCCCCGAAGACCCGGGGAGCTGTTTTTT	CASSEAPRRPGELFF
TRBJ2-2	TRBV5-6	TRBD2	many	TGTGCCAGCACCGGGGGTCTTATTGCGGGAGGAAACACCGGGGAGCTGTTTTTT	CASTGGLIAGGNTGELFF
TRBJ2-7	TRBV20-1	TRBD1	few	TGCAGTGTCACGGACAGGGCCTACGAGCAGTACTTC	CSVTDRAYEQYF
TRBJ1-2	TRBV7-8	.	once	TGTGCCAGCAGCGTCGCCGGGGGGTTTTATGGCTACACCTTC	CASSVAGGFYGYTF
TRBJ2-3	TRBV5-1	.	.	TGCGCCAGCAGCTCGCCACGAGTTGATACGCAGTATTTT	CASSSPRVDTQYF
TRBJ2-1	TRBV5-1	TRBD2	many	TGTGCCAGCAGCTTAGCGGGCAATGAGCAGTTCTTC	CASSLAGNEQFF
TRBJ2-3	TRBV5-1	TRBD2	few	TGCGCCAGCAGCCAAGCGGGCCTAGCGGGAGGGGTCAGCACAGATACGCAGTATTTT	CASSQAGLAGGVSTDTQYF
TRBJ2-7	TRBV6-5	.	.	TGTGCCAGCCACTTACGGAGGGGGCATTACGAGCAGTACTTC	CASHLRRGHYEQYF
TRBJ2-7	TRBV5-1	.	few	TGCGCCAGCAGCTTCAAAGAAGACTACGAGCAGTACTTC	CASSFKEDYEQYF
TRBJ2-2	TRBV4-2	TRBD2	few	TGTGCCAGCAGCCCCTCCCCAGCGCGGGAGGGAGCCGGGGAGCTGTTTTTT	CASSPSPAREGAGELFF
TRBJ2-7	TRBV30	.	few	TGTGCCTGGAGCCCCATCTCCGGGGGCGAGCAGTACTTC	CAWSPISGGEQYF
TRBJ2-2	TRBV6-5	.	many	TGTGCCAGCAGTTACGGAGGCGGCACCGGGGAGCTGTTTTTT	CASSYGGGTGELFF
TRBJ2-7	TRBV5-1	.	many	TGCGCCAGCAGCCACGGACTAAGCTCCTACGAGCAGTACTTC	CASSHGLSSYEQYF
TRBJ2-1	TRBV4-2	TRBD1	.	TGTGCCAGCAGCCAAGCCCAGGGGGCTGCAGGGCCTTACAATGAGCAGTTCTTC	CASSQAQGAAGPYNEQFF
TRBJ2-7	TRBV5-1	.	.	TGCGCCAGCAGCTTGAACTGGGCCTACGAGCAGTACTTC	CASSLNWAYEQYF
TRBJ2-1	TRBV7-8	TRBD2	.	TGTGCCAGCAGTTCGGACAGGGGACTAGCGGGAGGGCCATTTTACAATGAGCAGTTCTTC	CASSSDRGLAGGPFYNEQFF
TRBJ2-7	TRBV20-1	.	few	TGCAGTGCTAGAACCCGGCAGATCCCTTCCTACGAGCAGTACTTC	CSARTRQIPSYEQYF
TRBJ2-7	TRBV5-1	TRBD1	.	TGCGCCAGCAACTTGAACAGGGGGCTGTACGAGCAGTACTTC	CASNLNRGLYEQYF
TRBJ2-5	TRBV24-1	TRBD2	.	TGTGCCACCAGTAGTGCGGCGGGACTAGCGGGAGAGACCCAGTACTTC	CATSSAAGLAGETQYF
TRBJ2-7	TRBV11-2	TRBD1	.	TGTGCCAGCCTTGACGGGACAGGGCTCTACGAGCAGTACTTC	CASLDGTGLYEQYF
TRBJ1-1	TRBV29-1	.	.	TGCAGCGTCGGACACCGGAACACTGAAGCTTTCTTT	CSVGHRNTEAFF
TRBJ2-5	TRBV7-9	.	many	TGTGCCAGCAGCTTAAGGAGTCCTGGGGCTAAGGAGACCCAGTACTTC	CASSLRSPGAKETQYF
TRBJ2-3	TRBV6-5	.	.	TGTGCCAGCAGTTACTCCGTAAGGGCTCCTAGCACAGATACGCAGTATTTT	CASSYSVRAPSTDTQYF
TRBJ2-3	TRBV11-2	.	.	TGTGCCAGCAGCTACGGACCGTGGACGGGGCGTACAGATACGCAGTATTTT	CASSYGPWTGRTDTQYF
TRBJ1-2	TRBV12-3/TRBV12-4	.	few	TGTGCCAGCAGTTTCCCCCGGGGTCAGGGGAACACCTTC	CASSFPRGQGNTF
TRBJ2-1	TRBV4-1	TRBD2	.	TGCGCCAGCAGCCAAGGCCCGGGAGGGCTGAATGAGCAGTTCTTC	CASSQGPGGLNEQFF
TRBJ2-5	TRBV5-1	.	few	TGCGCCAGCAGCCCAGGAGGTGGCCTTAGGGAGACCCAGTACTTC	CASSPGGGLRETQYF
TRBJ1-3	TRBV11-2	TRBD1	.	TGTGCCAGCAGCTTATATCCCAGGGGGCCCACTGGAAACACCATATATTTT	CASSLYPRGPTGNTIYF
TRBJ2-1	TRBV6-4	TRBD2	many	TGTGCCAGCAGCGAACTAGCGGGAGTGGGCGAGCAGTTCTTC	CASSELAGVGEQFF
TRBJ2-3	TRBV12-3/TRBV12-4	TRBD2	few	TGTGCCAGCAGCTCCCCCACTAGCGGGGGCCCAGATACGCAGTATTTT	CASSSPTSGGPDTQYF
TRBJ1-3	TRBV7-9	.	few	TGTGCCAGCAGCCCCACAGGTTACTCTGGAAACACCATATATTTT	CASSPTGYSGNTIYF
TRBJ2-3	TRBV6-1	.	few	TGTGCCAGCAACCGCGCGCCCGATGGGACAGATACGCAGTATTTT	CASNRAPDGTDTQYF
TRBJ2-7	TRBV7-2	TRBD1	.	TGTGCCAGCAGCTTAGCCCGCCCGCAGGGGGAAGCCTACGAGCAGTACTTC	CASSLARPQGEAYEQYF
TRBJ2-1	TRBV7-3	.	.	TGTGCCAGCAGCCCCGCGCAGCCCACTCACAATGAGCAGTTCTTC	CASSPAQPTHNEQFF
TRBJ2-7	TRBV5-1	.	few	TGCGCCAGCAGCGTTCCGCTTGGGGCGGGATACGAGCAGTACTTC	CASSVPLGAGYEQYF
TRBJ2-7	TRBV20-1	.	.	TGCAGTGCCCTAGGGGGAGGGCCAGGGGGCCTCTCCTACGAGCAGTACTTC	CSALGGGPGGLSYEQYF
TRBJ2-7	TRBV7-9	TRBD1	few	TGTGCCAGCAGGCGCACCCCGGGACAGGGGGACGAGCAGTACTTC	CASRRTPGQGDEQYF